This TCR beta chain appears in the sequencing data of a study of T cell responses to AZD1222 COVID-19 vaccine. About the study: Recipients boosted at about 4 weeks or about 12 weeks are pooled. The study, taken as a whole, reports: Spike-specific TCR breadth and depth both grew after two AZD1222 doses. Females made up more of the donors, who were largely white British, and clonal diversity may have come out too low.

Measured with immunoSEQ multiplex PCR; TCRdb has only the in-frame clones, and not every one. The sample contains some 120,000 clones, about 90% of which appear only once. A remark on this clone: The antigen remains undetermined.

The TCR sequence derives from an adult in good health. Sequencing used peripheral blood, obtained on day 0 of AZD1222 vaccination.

This CDR3 is CASSQGPPAATQETQYF. DNA of the CDR3: TGTGCCAGCAGCCAAGGCCCCCCAGCGGCCACACAAGAGACCCAGTACTTC. V gene TRBV4-2 combines with J gene TRBJ2-5, with D possibly matching TRBD2 (5 bases). V was pared by 1 base and J by 2 bases, with 17 bases between. This CDR3 comprises 17 residues. Germline V gives CDR1 LGHNA, CDR2 YNFKEQ.